This is a list of T cell receptor beta chains from one sample in a study of T cell responses to AZD1222 COVID-19 vaccine. The repertoire was sequenced with immunoSEQ multiplex PCR; TCRdb's copy has only in-frame clones and lacks some. The repertoire holds roughly 190,000 clones, with about 89% as singletons. The input for sequencing was peripheral blood, taken 28 days after the second AZD1222 dose. The receptor source for this set is an adult who received the AZD1222 COVID-19 vaccine. Both conserved end residues are part of each CDR3. Each record gives: CDR3 length, clone size, V gene, CDR3 protein. Clone size is shown for a subset of rows, as once, few, many or a class of expanded clone.

CDR3 length: 13; clone size: -; V gene: TRBV18; CDR3 protein: CASSPGENYGYTF
CDR3 length: 15; clone size: -; V gene: TRBV11-2; CDR3 protein: CASSPTRLAGVEQFF
CDR3 length: 12; clone size: -; V gene: TRBV7-2; CDR3 protein: CASSLLTETQYF
CDR3 length: 14; clone size: -; V gene: TRBV11-2; CDR3 protein: CASSLDQTLNEQFF
CDR3 length: 19; clone size: once; V gene: TRBV21-1; CDR3 protein: CASSGPYAGASGGDNEQFF
CDR3 length: 14; clone size: -; V gene: TRBV5-6; CDR3 protein: CASYPRGRSFGYTF
CDR3 length: 11; clone size: many; V gene: TRBV5-4; CDR3 protein: CASSFNNEQFF
CDR3 length: 17; clone size: -; V gene: TRBV4-2; CDR3 protein: CASSQERGQGLFGGYTF
CDR3 length: 14; clone size: -; V gene: TRBV7-9; CDR3 protein: CAVSGIRTGNEQFF
CDR3 length: 13; clone size: once; V gene: TRBV7-9; CDR3 protein: CASNLGGQTEAFF
CDR3 length: 16; clone size: once; V gene: TRBV9; CDR3 protein: CASSVDGSPPYNEQFF
CDR3 length: 13; clone size: -; V gene: TRBV5-1; CDR3 protein: CASSLEEGSGYTF
CDR3 length: 16; clone size: -; V gene: TRBV19; CDR3 protein: CASRPPGGSSYNEQFF
CDR3 length: 15; clone size: -; V gene: TRBV19; CDR3 protein: CASSIVGDSGYGYTF
CDR3 length: 13; clone size: -; V gene: TRBV29-1; CDR3 protein: CSAGRGTNTEAFF
CDR3 length: 16; clone size: -; V gene: TRBV4-2; CDR3 protein: CASSDPRGGLGTEAFF
CDR3 length: 15; clone size: -; V gene: TRBV19; CDR3 protein: CASSMRGRGNSPLHF
CDR3 length: 11; clone size: -; V gene: TRBV29-1; CDR3 protein: CSADRNTEAFF
CDR3 length: 15; clone size: -; V gene: TRBV10-3; CDR3 protein: CAIREWDRDYNEQFF
CDR3 length: 15; clone size: -; V gene: TRBV10-1; CDR3 protein: CASSPGGAGSYEQYF
CDR3 length: 14; clone size: -; V gene: TRBV5-4; CDR3 protein: CASSLGGANQPQHF
CDR3 length: 15; clone size: -; V gene: TRBV9; CDR3 protein: CASSVVDSGYDEQFF
CDR3 length: 18; clone size: -; V gene: TRBV18; CDR3 protein: CASSPAGGRGINTKGQYF
CDR3 length: 15; clone size: -; V gene: TRBV7-9; CDR3 protein: CASSSTYRGRGEAFF
CDR3 length: 15; clone size: few; V gene: TRBV4-1; CDR3 protein: CASSPPSGAYNEQFF
CDR3 length: 16; clone size: -; V gene: TRBV7-9; CDR3 protein: CASSFGGSLGNQPQHF
CDR3 length: 16; clone size: -; V gene: TRBV9; CDR3 protein: CASSSAPQDSGNTIYF
CDR3 length: 15; clone size: -; V gene: TRBV30; CDR3 protein: CAWSPLTGDQQPQHF
CDR3 length: 16; clone size: -; V gene: TRBV27; CDR3 protein: CASSPRDRGLYQPQHF
CDR3 length: 13; clone size: -; V gene: TRBV30; CDR3 protein: CAWRNRLNTEAFF
CDR3 length: 11; clone size: -; V gene: TRBV7-9; CDR3 protein: CAAGRTDTQYF
CDR3 length: 14; clone size: -; V gene: TRBV4-1; CDR3 protein: CASSQEGGRFGYTF
CDR3 length: 14; clone size: -; V gene: TRBV29-1; CDR3 protein: CSVRRAEQSDTQYF
CDR3 length: 14; clone size: few; V gene: TRBV7-2; CDR3 protein: CASSLNRNTGELFF
CDR3 length: 14; clone size: -; V gene: TRBV4-3; CDR3 protein: CASSQEQGTGEQFF
CDR3 length: 14; clone size: once; V gene: TRBV5-4; CDR3 protein: CASSVIANTGELFF
CDR3 length: 16; clone size: -; V gene: TRBV11-2; CDR3 protein: CASSHGTSGGRETQYF
CDR3 length: 13; clone size: -; V gene: TRBV27; CDR3 protein: CASSLSSGNTIYF
CDR3 length: 17; clone size: -; V gene: TRBV4-1; CDR3 protein: CASSQADRFSSYNEQFF
CDR3 length: 11; clone size: -; V gene: TRBV30; CDR3 protein: CAWSGQETQYF
CDR3 length: 16; clone size: -; V gene: TRBV5-1; CDR3 protein: CASSRVGGPINTEAFF
CDR3 length: 14; clone size: few; V gene: TRBV4-3; CDR3 protein: CASSQDTVTGELFF
CDR3 length: 15; clone size: -; V gene: TRBV19; CDR3 protein: CASTPTGEGPYEQYF
CDR3 length: 13; clone size: -; V gene: TRBV29-1; CDR3 protein: CSVGGGPGEKLFF
CDR3 length: 14; clone size: -; V gene: TRBV19; CDR3 protein: CASRSSGIYNEQFF
CDR3 length: 12; clone size: -; V gene: TRBV5-6; CDR3 protein: CASSLGRGLPFF
CDR3 length: 18; clone size: -; V gene: TRBV18; CDR3 protein: CASSPPGTPRSGANVLTF
CDR3 length: 16; clone size: -; V gene: TRBV6-5; CDR3 protein: CASSYGDRRNNSPLHF
CDR3 length: 14; clone size: -; V gene: TRBV5-6; CDR3 protein: CASSFKGVNNEQYF
CDR3 length: 14; clone size: -; V gene: TRBV9; CDR3 protein: CASSAGGSSYEQYF
CDR3 length: 15; clone size: -; V gene: TRBV19; CDR3 protein: CASSMGGKRTDTQYF
CDR3 length: 15; clone size: -; V gene: TRBV11-2; CDR3 protein: CASSLRAGGTDTQYF
CDR3 length: 17; clone size: -; V gene: TRBV6-6; CDR3 protein: CASRRPMGTGRTDTQYF